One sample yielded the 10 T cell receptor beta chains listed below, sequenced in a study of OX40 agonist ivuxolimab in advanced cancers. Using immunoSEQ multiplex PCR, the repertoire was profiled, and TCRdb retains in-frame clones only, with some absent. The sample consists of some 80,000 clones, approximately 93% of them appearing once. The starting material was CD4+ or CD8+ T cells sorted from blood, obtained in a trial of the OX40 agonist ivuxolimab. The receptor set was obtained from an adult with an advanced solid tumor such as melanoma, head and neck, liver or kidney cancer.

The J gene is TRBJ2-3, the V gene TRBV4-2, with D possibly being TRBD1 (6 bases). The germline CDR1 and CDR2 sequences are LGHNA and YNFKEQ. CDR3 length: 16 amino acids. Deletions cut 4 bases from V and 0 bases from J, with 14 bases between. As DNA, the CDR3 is TGTGCCAGCAGCCCTCCTCGGACAGAAAGCACAGATACGCAGTATTTT. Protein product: CASSPPRTESTDTQYF.

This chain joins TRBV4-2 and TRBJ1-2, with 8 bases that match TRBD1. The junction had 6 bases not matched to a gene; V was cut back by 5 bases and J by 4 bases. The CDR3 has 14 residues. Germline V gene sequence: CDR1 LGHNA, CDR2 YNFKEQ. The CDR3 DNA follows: TGTGCCAGCAGCTTTGGACAGGGAAGCTATGGCTACACCTTC. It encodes CASSFGQGSYGYTF.

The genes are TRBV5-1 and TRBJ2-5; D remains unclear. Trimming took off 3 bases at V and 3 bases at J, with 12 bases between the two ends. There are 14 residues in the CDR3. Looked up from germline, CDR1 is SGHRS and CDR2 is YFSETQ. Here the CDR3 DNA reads TGCGCCAGCAGCTCGCTAGGCTGGGAAGAGACCCAGTACTTC. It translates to CASSSLGWEETQYF.

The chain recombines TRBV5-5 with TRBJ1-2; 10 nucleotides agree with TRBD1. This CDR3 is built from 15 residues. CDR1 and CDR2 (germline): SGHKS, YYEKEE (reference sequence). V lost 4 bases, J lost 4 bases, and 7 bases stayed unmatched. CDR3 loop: CASSPRRDRGYGYTF. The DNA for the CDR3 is TGTGCCAGCAGCCCGCGGCGGGACAGGGGCTATGGCTACACCTTC.

DNA of the CDR3: TGTGCCAGCAGTCCATCGACAGGGGTGGCCTATGGCTACACCTTC. Translating it yields CASSPSTGVAYGYTF. V gene TRBV9 combines with J gene TRBJ1-2; 8 bases agree with TRBD1. Germline V gene data show CDR1 as SGDLS and CDR2 as YYNGEE. CDR3 length equals 15 residues. V gave up 5 bases and J gave up 4 bases; unmatched junction bases: 10.

The CDR3 bases are TGTGCCAGCAGTTTATACGCGGGGGGTAGCACAGATACGCAGTATTTT. Translated: CASSLYAGGSTDTQYF. The chain uses TRBV27 and TRBJ2-3, with TRBD2 matching over 8 bases. Per the germline V gene, CDR1 is MNHEY and CDR2 is SMNVEV (reference sequence). The V gene end was trimmed by 1 base and the J gene end by 0 bases; junction bases not matched to a gene: 3. This CDR3 has 16 residues.

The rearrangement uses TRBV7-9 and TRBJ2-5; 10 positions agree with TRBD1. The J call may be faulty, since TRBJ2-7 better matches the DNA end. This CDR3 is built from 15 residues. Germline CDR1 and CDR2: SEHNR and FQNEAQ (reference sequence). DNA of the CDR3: TGTGCCAGCAGCTCAAGAAGACAGGGGGCTTACGAGCAGTACTTC. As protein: CASSSRRQGAYEQYF.

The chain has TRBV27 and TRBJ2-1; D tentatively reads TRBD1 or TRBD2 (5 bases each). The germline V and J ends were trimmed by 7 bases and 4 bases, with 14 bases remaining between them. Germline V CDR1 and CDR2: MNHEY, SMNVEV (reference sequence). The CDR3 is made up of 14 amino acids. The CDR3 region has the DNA TGTGCCAGCACCCCCCGGGGCACTTACAATGAGCAGTTCTTC. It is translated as CASTPRGTYNEQFF.

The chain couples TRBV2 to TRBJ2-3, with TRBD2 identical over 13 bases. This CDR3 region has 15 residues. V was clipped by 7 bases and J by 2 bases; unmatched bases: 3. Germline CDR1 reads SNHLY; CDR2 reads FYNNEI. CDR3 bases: TGTGCCAGCAAAGGACTAGCGGGGGTCACAGATACGCAGTATTTT. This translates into CASKGLAGVTDTQYF.

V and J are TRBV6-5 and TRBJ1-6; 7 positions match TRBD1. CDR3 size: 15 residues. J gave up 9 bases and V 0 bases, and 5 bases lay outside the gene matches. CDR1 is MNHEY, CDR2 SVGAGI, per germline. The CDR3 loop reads CASSYSIQGISPLHF. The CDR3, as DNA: TGTGCCAGCAGTTACTCGATACAGGGGATTTCACCCCTCCACTTT.